This T cell receptor beta chain stems from a study of STAT5B mutations in CD4+ large granular lymphocyte leukemia. Sequencing was performed with immunoSEQ multiplex PCR; in TCRdb, only in-frame clones are kept and a portion is missing. Among tens of thousands of clones listed, roughly 85% were seen once. Germline V lookup: CDR1 SEHNR, CDR2 FQNEAQ (reference sequence). Trimming took off 3 bases at V and 1 base at J, with 16 bases between the two ends. This CDR3 contains 16 residues. The rearrangement uses TRBV7-9 and TRBJ2-7; possibly TRBD1 for D (5 bases). Sequenced: CD4+ T cells from blood buffy coats. The source of this sequence is a human donor in good health. The CDR3 DNA follows: TGTGCCAGCAGCTTGGCTCAGGGTTCGGTATCCTACGAGCAGTACTTC. This gives the protein CASSLAQGSVSYEQYF.